A single sample is the source of the 6 T cell receptor beta chains below, sequenced in a study of CD8+ T cells in alopecia areata. Sequencing relied on a cDNA template that was reverse transcribed from extracted RNA. The protocol was immunoSEQ multiplex PCR, while the TCRdb copy is restricted to in-frame clones and leaves out a portion. The profile shows some 100,000 clones, 55% to 65% of them singletons. Source material: CD4+ T cells sorted from blood. All receptors derive from a human donor in good health.

The chain links TRBV15 to TRBJ2-6, with TRBD2 matching 7 bases. The CDR3 sequence is 16 residues long. Germline CDR1 is LNHNV and CDR2 is YYDKDF (reference sequence). J gave up 0 bases and V 1 base, and 0 bases lay outside the gene matches. CDR3 protein: CATSRGGSSGANVLTF. The CDR3 DNA follows: TGTGCCACCAGCAGAGGCGGGAGCTCTGGGGCCAACGTCCTGACTTTC.

This clone was seen only a few times. CDR3 DNA: TGCGCCAGCAGCCCTAATGAAAACAGGGAGCAGTACTTC. This translates into CASSPNENREQYF. The V and J genes are TRBV4-1 and TRBJ2-7, with a possible D match to TRBD1 (5 bases). V was cut by 4 bases and J by 7 bases, with 14 bases left in between. Germline loops: CDR1 MGHRA, CDR2 YSYEKL. The CDR3 covers 13 residues.

The chain has TRBV9 and TRBJ2-6; the D gene is possibly TRBD1 (6 bases). The germline CDR1 and CDR2 sequences are SGDLS and YYNGEE. The CDR3 has 15 residues. Here the CDR3 DNA reads TGTGCTGTGACAGGATCGCTGTCTGGGGCCAACGTCCTGACTTTC. This gives the protein CAVTGSLSGANVLTF.

The CDR3 DNA reads TGCGCCAGCAGCCAAGAGGGAAGGCAGTACTTC. This translates into CASSQEGRQYF. J is TRBJ2-7 and V is TRBV4-1, with unresolved D. Trimming pared 0 bases from V and 9 bases from J, leaving 6 bases between. In germline, CDR1 is MGHRA, CDR2 YSYEKL. The CDR3 has 11 amino acids.

This rearrangement joins TRBV30 to TRBJ1-2, with a weak D call TRBD1 (6 bases). The germline V gene encodes CDR1 GTSNPN and CDR2 SVGIG (reference sequence). The CDR3 spans 14 residues. Trimming stripped 2 bases from V and 5 bases from J, with 15 bases between. The CDR3 reads CAWSTRQGLYGYTF. In DNA, the CDR3 is TGTGCCTGGAGTACCCGCCAGGGGCTATATGGCTACACCTTC.

The chain recombines TRBV5-1 with TRBJ2-7; no clear D gene. The CDR3 length is 15 residues. Germline loops: CDR1 SGHRS, CDR2 YFSETQ. Trimming removed 4 bases at V and 2 bases at J, with 16 bases between. This CDR3 is CASSLTTSRAYEQYF. CDR3 in DNA: TGCGCCAGCAGCCTCACCACTTCCCGCGCCTACGAGCAGTACTTC.